This T cell receptor (beta chain) was documented in a study of monozygotic twins with inflammatory bowel disease (dated by TCRdb to between 2019 and 2020). About the investigation overall: The full study comprised 28 monozygotic twin pairs: nine German pairs (four IBD-concordant, five IBD-discordant) and 19 IBD-discordant Danish pairs. Each individual had, on average, about 151 000 unique TCRalpha sequences and 181 000 unique TCRbeta sequences available for analysis. The search for disease-associated traits relied mainly on comparing, within discordant pairs, IBD patients with their genetically identical healthy co-twins. What the authors observed across the whole study: Distinction between different T cell subtypes could not be achieved in the analysis. Because patients received different immunosuppressive treatments, the repertoires may have picked up extra background noise and variability between individuals. Compared with healthy twins, IBD patients shared fewer clonotypes with other individuals, and the difference was most pronounced in patients with signs of disease activity. The results gave no support for a single strong signal or clonotype linked to IBD. Concordant and discordant twins showed no difference in repertoire similarity, possibly because of limited statistical power. TCRbeta repertoire diversity, by inverse Simpson index, was decreased in IBD patients compared with their healthy co-twins.

Receptor amplification or capture employed 5' RACE. The input for every TCR library was around 4,000 ng of total RNA. For each sample, cDNA was synthesized in eight separate reactions using SMARTScribe reverse transcriptase. During cDNA synthesis, template switching was used to introduce unique molecular identifiers that contained a 6-nucleotide sample barcode. Two nested PCRs of approximately 16 and 10 cycles amplified the TCRalpha and TCRbeta cDNA, and bead purification followed each PCR. Before amplification, the cDNA was treated with uracil DNA-glycosylase and purified using the QIAquick PCR purification kit. In the second PCR, Illumina TruSeq-compatible adapters and sample-specific barcodes were added. Library quality and concentration were assessed using TapeStation and Qubit, and 4.5 to 5.5 ng of each library was pooled. Sequencing of the pooled libraries was done on an Illumina HiSeq2500 single-index Rapid Run using custom sequencing primers and 2 x 100 bp reads. The study's processing was this. UMI-based consensus assembly with MiGEC version 1.2.6 was used to correct PCR and sequencing errors. MiXCR version 2.1.1 was used to carry out V(D)J alignment, clonotype assembly and CDR3 extraction. To normalise gene usage, clonotype sharing and MAIT/NKT TCR abundance, the analysis used the top 1000, 10 000 and 20 000 clonotypes per sample. Diversity was computed as the inverse Simpson index with the vegan R package after downsampling to 27 000 UMIs. Paired Mann-Whitney U tests were applied to discordant twin pairs, with Benjamini-Hochberg correction for multiple testing. TCRdb reprocessed the reads; each CDR3 protein sequence makes one entry, and DNA is unavailable. TCRdb, not the original authors, processed these V and J calls. The table for this sample lists about 150,000 distinct CDR3 sequences. The biggest ten clones account for roughly 1.2% of the sample.

The germline V gene encodes CDR1 MNHEY and CDR2 SMNVEV (reference sequence). The CDR3, from cysteine to phenylalanine, totals 13 residues. No DNA appears here. From each donor, an approximately 2.5 ml peripheral blood sample was drawn into PAXgene tubes and stored at -80 degrees C. Without T cell sorting, total RNA was isolated from whole blood using the PAXgene blood miRNA kit on an automated QIAcube. Peripheral blood from monozygotic twin pairs concordant or discordant for inflammatory bowel disease was subjected to deep TCRalpha and TCRbeta repertoire profiling with unique molecular barcoding. Smoking habits were recorded for all twin pairs, and each individual was classified as a current, former or never smoker. Turning to this clonotype: The antigen it binds to is not known.

The sequencing input was blood. This receptor chain uses TRBV27 and TRBJ1-1. The sequence was obtained from a human donor with ulcerative colitis or Crohn's disease, or a healthy co-twin of an affected twin (not recorded which). For the CDR3, the sequence is CASSLWGNTEAFF.